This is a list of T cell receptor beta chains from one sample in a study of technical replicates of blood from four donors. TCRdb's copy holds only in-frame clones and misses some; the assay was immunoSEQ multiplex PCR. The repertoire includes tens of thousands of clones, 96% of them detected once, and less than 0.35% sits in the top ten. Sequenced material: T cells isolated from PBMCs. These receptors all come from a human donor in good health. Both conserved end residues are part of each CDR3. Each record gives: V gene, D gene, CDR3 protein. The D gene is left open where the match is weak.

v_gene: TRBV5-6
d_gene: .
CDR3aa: CASSPQADSLLQYF

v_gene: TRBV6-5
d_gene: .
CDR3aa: CASTRENTQYF

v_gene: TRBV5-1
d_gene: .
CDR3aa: CASSLLAGESYEQYF

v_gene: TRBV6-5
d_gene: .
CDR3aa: CASSYSGEKTEAFF

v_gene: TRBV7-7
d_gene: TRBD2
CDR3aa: CASSLGLARTDTQYF

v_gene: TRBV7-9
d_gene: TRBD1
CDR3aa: CASTDRAGGYTF

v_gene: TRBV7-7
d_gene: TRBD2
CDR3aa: CASSEILGPSGVVYNEQFF

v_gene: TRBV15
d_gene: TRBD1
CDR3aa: CATSKTGVGTEAFF

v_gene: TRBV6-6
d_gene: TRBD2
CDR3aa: CASSPTSSNEQFF

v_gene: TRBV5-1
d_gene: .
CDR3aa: CASSLEGRVGSDTQYF

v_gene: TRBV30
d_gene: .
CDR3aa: CAWDDLAWGTDTQYF

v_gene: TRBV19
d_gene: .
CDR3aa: CASSMGASPFTDTQYF

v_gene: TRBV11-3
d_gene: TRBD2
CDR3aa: CASSLAREGRNEQFF

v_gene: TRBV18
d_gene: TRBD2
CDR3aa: CASSHAGLPYEQYF

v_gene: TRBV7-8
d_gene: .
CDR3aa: CASSSSNTEAFF

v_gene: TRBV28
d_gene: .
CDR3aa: CASSSYGGNSPNF

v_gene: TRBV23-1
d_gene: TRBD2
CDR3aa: CASSGLAPPETQYF

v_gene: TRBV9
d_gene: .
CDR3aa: CASSVGGNYGYTF

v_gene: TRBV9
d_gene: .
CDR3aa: CASSVAGAAYEQYF

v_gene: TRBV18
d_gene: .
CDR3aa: CASSRDREMYEQYF

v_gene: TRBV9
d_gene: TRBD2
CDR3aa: CASSVVGSGIRGSYNEQFF

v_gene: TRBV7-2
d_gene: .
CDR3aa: CASSLGYQVNGYTF

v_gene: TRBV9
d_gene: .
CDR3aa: CASSVAGGTYEQYF

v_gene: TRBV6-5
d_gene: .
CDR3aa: CASSYSLGERTEAFF

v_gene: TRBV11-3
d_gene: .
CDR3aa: CASSLNAGMGETQYF

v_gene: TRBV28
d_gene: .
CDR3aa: CASSAQGPRYTF

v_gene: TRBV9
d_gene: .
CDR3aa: CASSPGASSYNEQFF

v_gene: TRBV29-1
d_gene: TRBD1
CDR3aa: CSVNRGESDEAFF

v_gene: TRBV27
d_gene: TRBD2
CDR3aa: CASSYGTSGRYEQYF

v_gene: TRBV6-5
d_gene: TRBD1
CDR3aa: CASSPRTGGNQPQHF

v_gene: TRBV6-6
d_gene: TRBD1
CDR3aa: CASSDPGQGGYEQYF

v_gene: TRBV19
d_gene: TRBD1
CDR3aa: CASSRQGGYGYTF

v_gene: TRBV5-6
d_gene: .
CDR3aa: CASSLVQMNTEAFF

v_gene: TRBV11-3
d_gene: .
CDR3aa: CASSPYTDMLGVNEQFF

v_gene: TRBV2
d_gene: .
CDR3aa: CASSEPELTVNTGELFF

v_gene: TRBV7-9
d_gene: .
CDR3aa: CASRTAGQTYEQYF

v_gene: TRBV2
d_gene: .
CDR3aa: CASSPPGGAYNEQFF

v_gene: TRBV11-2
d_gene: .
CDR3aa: CASSLGLTYGYTF

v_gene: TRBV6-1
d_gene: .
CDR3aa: CASSGTYNEQFF

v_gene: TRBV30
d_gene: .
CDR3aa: CAWNTGLNTEAFF

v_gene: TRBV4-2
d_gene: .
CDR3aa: CASSQAHSNQPQHF

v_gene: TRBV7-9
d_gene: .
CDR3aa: CASSFTGAYNEQFF

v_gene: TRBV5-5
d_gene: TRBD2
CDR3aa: CASSVLTSGYNEQFF

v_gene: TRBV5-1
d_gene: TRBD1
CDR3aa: CASSEGQGIPYGYTF

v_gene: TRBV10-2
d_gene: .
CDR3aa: CASSELVGVYNEQFF

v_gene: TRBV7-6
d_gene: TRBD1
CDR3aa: CASSSDRGNGYTF

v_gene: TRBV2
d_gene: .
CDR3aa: CASSEQTSYNEQFF

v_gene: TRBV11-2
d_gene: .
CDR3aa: CASSLVGGSYNEQFF

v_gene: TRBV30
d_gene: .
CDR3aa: CAWSVNGGGNTIYF

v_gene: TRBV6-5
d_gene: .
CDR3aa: CASSPQVNTEAFF

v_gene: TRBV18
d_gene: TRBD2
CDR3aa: CASSPVGRGNEQYF

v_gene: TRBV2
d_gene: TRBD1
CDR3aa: CASSIGTASYEQYF

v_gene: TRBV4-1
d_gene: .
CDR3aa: CASSYTAGNTEAFF

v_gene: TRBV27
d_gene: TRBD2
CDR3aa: CASSVAGGGETQYF

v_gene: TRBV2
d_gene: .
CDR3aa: CASSVERNIQYF